One TCR beta chain is described in this entry. The germline V gene encodes CDR1 MNHEY and CDR2 SVGAGI. J was trimmed by 1 base and V by 5 bases; bases with no gene match: 4. The CDR3 loop spans 14 amino acids. Sequenced by immunoSEQ multiplex PCR; TCRdb stores in-frame clones only, minus some. The sample shows hundreds of thousands of clones, around 89% of them seen only once. This record comes from a study of blood T cell repertoires in COVID-19. Study-wide context: Symptom resolution, clearance, or two negative PCRs marked donors in Cohort 3 as recovered. Specimens from acute and convalescent COVID-19 originated in the United States, Italy and Spain.

Enrolled through a virtual design, the participants were between 18 and 89 years of age and came from about two dozen US areas. Participants' reported clinical history set cohort assignment. Sequenced material: PBMCs or T cells enriched from blood (not recorded which). The chain employs TRBV6-5 and TRBJ2-7, with 8 bases aligning to TRBD1. This TCR was recovered from a woman aged 55-75 years in a cohort exposed to, infected with or recovered from COVID-19 (not recorded which). The CDR3 protein is CASSLDRGSYEQYF. In DNA form, the CDR3 reads TGTGCCAGCAGTCTAGACAGGGGATCCTACGAGCAGTACTTC.